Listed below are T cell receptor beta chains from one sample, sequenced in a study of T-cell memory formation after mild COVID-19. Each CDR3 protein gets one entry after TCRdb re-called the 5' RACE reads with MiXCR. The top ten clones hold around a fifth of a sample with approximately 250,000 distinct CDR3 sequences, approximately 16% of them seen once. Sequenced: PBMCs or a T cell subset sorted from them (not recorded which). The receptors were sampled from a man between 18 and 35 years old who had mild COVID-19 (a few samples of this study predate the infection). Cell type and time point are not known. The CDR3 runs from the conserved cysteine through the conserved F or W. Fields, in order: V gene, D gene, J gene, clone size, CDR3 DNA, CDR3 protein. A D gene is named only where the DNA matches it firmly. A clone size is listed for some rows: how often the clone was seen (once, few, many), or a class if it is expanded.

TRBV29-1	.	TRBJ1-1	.	TGCAGCGGGGGGCAGGGAAACACTGAAGCTTTCTTT	CSGGQGNTEAFF
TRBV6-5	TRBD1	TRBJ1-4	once	TGTGCCAGCAGTTACTCGATGGGGACAGGGGGAAAAGAAAAACTGTTTTTT	CASSYSMGTGGKEKLFF
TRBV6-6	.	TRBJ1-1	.	TGTGCCAGCAGTTACTGGGGGACGAACACTGAAGCTTTCTTT	CASSYWGTNTEAFF
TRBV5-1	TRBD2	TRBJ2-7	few	TGCGCCAGCAGCCCGGGGACTAGCGGGACCGAGCAGTACTTC	CASSPGTSGTEQYF
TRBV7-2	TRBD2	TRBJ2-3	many	TGTGCCAGCAGCTTAGAGCTAGCGGGAGATACGCAGTATTTT	CASSLELAGDTQYF
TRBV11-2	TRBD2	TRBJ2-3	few	TGTGCCAGCAGCCTTCTAGGACTTCGCGGGGGGGGCACAGATACGCAGTATTTT	CASSLLGLRGGGTDTQYF
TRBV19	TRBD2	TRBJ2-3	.	TGTGCCAGTAGCCCTGGGGTTAGCGGGGGCACAGATACGCAGTATTTT	CASSPGVSGGTDTQYF
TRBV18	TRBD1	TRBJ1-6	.	TGTGCCAGCACCGACCAACCGGGACAGAATTCACCCCTCCACTTT	CASTDQPGQNSPLHF
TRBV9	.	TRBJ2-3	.	TGTGCCAGCAGCGTAGAAGACTACCCGACAGATACGCAGTATTTT	CASSVEDYPTDTQYF
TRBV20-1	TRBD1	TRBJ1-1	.	TGCAGTGCTAGGCGGGACAGAGTTATCATGAACACTGAAGCTTTCTTT	CSARRDRVIMNTEAFF
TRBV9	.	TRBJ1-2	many	TGTGCCAGCAGCGTAGAATATCCGGAGGGCCGTTATGGCTACACCTTC	CASSVEYPEGRYGYTF
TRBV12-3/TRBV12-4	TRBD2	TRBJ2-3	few	TGTGCCAGCAGTCCAAGCGGGGGCCTCACAGATACGCAGTATTTT	CASSPSGGLTDTQYF
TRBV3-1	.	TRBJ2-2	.	TGTGCCAGCAGCCAAGGCCCAGATCCCGGGGAGCTGTTTTTT	CASSQGPDPGELFF
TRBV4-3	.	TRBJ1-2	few	TGCGCCAGCAGCCAAGACCCCCAGCCCTATGGCTACACCTTC	CASSQDPQPYGYTF